These 15 T cell receptor beta chains were sequenced from one sample in a study of naive and memory T cell subsets. Adult healthy volunteers gave 2.5 ml peripheral blood for whole-blood RNA. For blood and skin samples, reverse transcription used TCR alpha and beta constant primers. TCRdb re-called the 5' RACE reads through MiXCR, storing one row per CDR3 protein. The table includes under 25,000 distinct CDR3 sequences, roughly 4% detected once. The receptor set was obtained from a male donor in good health.

This clonotype was counted at least ten times. The chain employs TRBV6-2 or TRBV6-3 and TRBJ1-1; the D gene is possibly TRBD1 (6 bases). Between the trimmed V and J ends, which lost 5 bases and 7 bases, there was a span of 14 bases. The germline gives CDR1 MNHEY, CDR2 SVGEGT. This CDR3 region has 13 residues. DNA for the CDR3: TGTGCCAGCAGTCTCGCCTACAGGGATGAAGCTTTCTTT. It translates to CASSLAYRDEAFF.

This clonotype was picked up many times. This sequence joins TRBV6-5 and TRBJ2-5; D might be TRBD2 (5 bases). Germline V gene data show CDR1 as MNHEY and CDR2 as SVGAGI. Trimming left V 0 bases short and J 1 base short, with 9 bases between. The CDR3 is made up of 15 amino acids. The CDR3 region is CASSYSPRGQETQYF. The CDR3 bases are TGTGCCAGCAGTTACTCTCCCCGGGGCCAAGAGACCCAGTACTTC.

This clonotype was detected many times. This rearrangement joins TRBV21-1 to TRBJ2-5; the table's TRBD2 call for D was not verified on the DNA. TRBV21-1 is a documented pseudogene. The CDR3 sequence is 16 residues long. CDR3 sequence reads: CASRLTRLADQETQYF. CDR3 in DNA: TGTGCCAGCAGGCTGACCAGACTAGCCGACCAAGAGACCCAGTACTTC.

This clonotype appeared many times. V usage is TRBV2 and J usage is TRBJ2-3; D not certain. With 3 bases removed from V and 4 bases from J, the gap between germline ends came to 5 bases. The germline gives CDR1 SNHLY, CDR2 FYNNEI. The CDR3 consists of 12 residues. CDR3: CASSDSPDTQYF. DNA for the CDR3: TGTGCCAGCAGTGATTCCCCAGATACGCAGTATTTT.

This clonotype came up many times. The chain carries TRBV6-1 and TRBJ2-1, with 10 nucleotides matching TRBD1. Trimming took 4 bases from V and 6 from J; bases not matched to a gene: 12. This CDR3 has 17 amino acids. Germline values: CDR1 MNHNS, CDR2 SASEGT. The DNA of the CDR3 is TGTGCCAGCAGTGGGGCCTGGGGACAGGGGAATATCAATGAGCAGTTCTTC. Its translation: CASSGAWGQGNINEQFF.

This clonotype was detected only a few times. With a much larger clone just one base away, this may be a read error. This sequence joins TRBV14 and TRBJ1-2, with TRBD1 matching over 9 bases. CDR1 SGHDN and CDR2 FVKESK come from the germline V gene. The CDR3 has 14 residues. The J segment lost 12 bases and the V segment lost 6 bases, leaving 14 bases of the junction unmatched. The CDR3: CASRDSGTGTGDTF. CDR3 DNA sequence: TGTGCCAGCAGGGACTCCGGGACAGGGACCGGCGACACCTTC.

As for this clonotype: A read error may be the cause here, since a much bigger clone is one base away. V is TRBV7-9 and J is TRBJ1-5; D ambiguous. CDR3 size: 12 residues. Germline V gene lookup returns CDR1 SEHNR and CDR2 FQNEAQ (reference sequence). The CDR3 here is CASSPQNQPRHF. In nucleotides, the CDR3 is TGTGCCAGCAGTCCACAGAATCAGCCCCGGCATTTT. Together with reference TRBV7-9 and TRBJ1-5, the CDR3 gives the full variable domain: DTGVSQNPRHKITKRGQNVTFRCDPISEHNRLYWYRQTLGQGPEFLTYFQNEAQLEKSRLLSDRFSAERPKGSFSTLEIQRTEQGDSAMYLCASSPQNQPRHFGDGTRLSIL.

This clonotype was counted at least ten times. This chain links TRBV3-1 with TRBJ2-3, with D perhaps matching TRBD2 (5 bases). The CDR3 totals 14 residues. Germline values: CDR1 LGHDT, CDR2 YNNKEL (reference sequence). Deletions cut 3 bases from V and 6 bases from J, with 13 bases between. The CDR3 region has the DNA TGTGCCAGCAGCCAGGAATTAGGACTGGATACGCAGTATTTT. Translated, it gives CASSQELGLDTQYF.

This clonotype appeared many times. The chain uses TRBV2 and TRBJ2-1; D call uncertain. Germline V gene sequence: CDR1 SNHLY, CDR2 FYNNEI. Trimming stripped 4 bases from V and 4 bases from J, with 8 bases between. The CDR3 sequence is 13 residues long. CDR3 nucleotides: TGTGCCAGCAGTGTAAACTTGTACAATGAGCAGTTCTTC. As protein: CASSVNLYNEQFF.

The sample holds many counts of this clonotype. The genes are TRBV10-3 and TRBJ2-5; the D is unclear. This CDR3 has 13 residues. From germline, CDR1 is ENHRY and CDR2 SYGVKD. V was cut by 2 bases and J by 5 bases, with 9 bases left in between. The CDR3 nucleotides read TGTGCCATCAGTGAGCTATTCGCTGAGACCCAGTACTTC. Its protein is CAISELFAETQYF.

This clonotype was detected many times. V and J are TRBV5-4 and TRBJ1-4; no reliable D call. Per germline, CDR1 SGHNT and CDR2 YYREEE (reference sequence). The CDR3 runs 15 residues. The V end was cut by 2 bases, the J end by 0 bases, with 8 bases between. The CDR3 DNA reads TGTGCCAGCAGCTTAAAAGGAGCAACTAATGAAAAACTGTTTTTT. Protein: CASSLKGATNEKLFF.

This clonotype was seen ten or more times. CDR3 sequence reads: CSVVVSGRGNEQFF. The CDR3 DNA reads TGCAGCGTTGTTGTTAGCGGGAGAGGAAATGAGCAGTTCTTC. V and J are TRBV29-1 and TRBJ2-1; 9 bases line up with TRBD2. The CDR3 sequence is 14 residues long. In germline, CDR1 is SQVTM, CDR2 ANQGSEA. With V trimmed by 4 bases and J by 7 bases, 8 bases remained unmatched.

This clonotype was counted ten times or more. V gene TRBV5-1 combines with J gene TRBJ2-7, with 8 bases that match TRBD1. Trimming cost V 4 bases and J 2 bases; bases outside gene matches: 5. Germline V gene data show CDR1 as SGHRS and CDR2 as YFSETQ. The CDR3 has 14 residues. DNA for the CDR3: TGCGCCAGCAGCCTGGGACAGGCCCCCTACGAGCAGTACTTC. Protein product: CASSLGQAPYEQYF. Drawing the rest from reference TRBV5-1 and TRBJ2-7, the complete variable domain is KAGVTQTPRYLIKTRGQQVTLSCSPISGHRSVSWYQQTPGQGLQFLFEYFSETQRNKGNFPGRFSGRQFSNSRSEMNVSTLELGDSALYLCASSLGQAPYEQYFGPGTRLTVT.

This clonotype was counted many times. The rearrangement links TRBV6-4 to TRBJ2-3; D is ambiguous. Trimming removed 0 bases at V and 5 bases at J, with 6 bases between. CDR1 MRHNA and CDR2 SNTAGT come from the germline V gene. The CDR3 is 13 amino acids. CDR3 loop: CASSDSPQDTQYF. For the CDR3, the DNA is TGTGCCAGCAGTGACTCACCACAAGATACGCAGTATTTT.

This clonotype was counted many times. The genes are TRBV5-1 and TRBJ2-5, with 10 nucleotides matching TRBD2. The CDR3 extends over 19 amino acids. Germline-derived CDR1 and CDR2 are SGHRS and YFSETQ. The V gene end was trimmed by 0 bases and the J gene end by 2 bases; junction bases not matched to a gene: 13. The CDR3 here is CASSLGASGGPIFQETQYF. CDR3 nucleotide sequence: TGCGCCAGCAGCTTGGGGGCTAGCGGGGGCCCGATCTTTCAAGAGACCCAGTACTTC. The variable domain in full, with the rest retrieved from reference TRBV5-1 and TRBJ2-5, is KAGVTQTPRYLIKTRGQQVTLSCSPISGHRSVSWYQQTPGQGLQFLFEYFSETQRNKGNFPGRFSGRQFSNSRSEMNVSTLELGDSALYLCASSLGASGGPIFQETQYFGPGTRLLVL.